This T cell receptor (beta chain) was sequenced during a study of blood T cell repertoires in COVID-19. Study-wide context: COVID-19 samples, acute and convalescent, were from the United States, Italy and Spain.

This CDR3 is 15 amino acids long. Germline values: CDR1 SGHRS, CDR2 YFSETQ. V lost 1 base and J lost 6, with 16 bases in between. This table comes from immunoSEQ multiplex PCR, and its TCRdb copy is limited to in-frame clones, with some not included. The repertoire holds over 100,000 clones, approximately 85% seen once, with around 8% in the top ten. The chain couples TRBV5-1 to TRBJ1-2, with D maybe TRBD1 (6 bases). The receptor was derived from a man between 65 and 80 years old with acute or convalescent COVID-19. Sequenced sample: peripheral blood. Here the CDR3 reads CASSLNQGQGNGYTF. The CDR3, as DNA: TGCGCCAGCAGCTTGAACCAGGGGCAGGGGAATGGCTACACCTTC.